The 20 T cell receptor beta chains below come from one sample, sequenced in a study of Graves' ophthalmopathy and Graves' hyperthyroidism. Amplification of the TCR beta CDR3 regions used RNA transcripts (as template). Amplification began with first-round RT-PCR using HTBI primers, then second-round multiplex PCR was performed. TCRdb processed the multiplex PCR reads anew with MiXCR; each CDR3 protein has one entry. This sample has some 1.1 million distinct CDR3 sequences, with roughly two fifths found just once. Source material: peripheral blood or thyroid tissue (not recorded which). All receptors derive from an adult man with Graves' hyperthyroidism.

For this clonotype: At one end the junction does not follow the germline gene, possibly because of a read error. The CDR3 spells CASSESLTGGNVLTF. As DNA, the CDR3 is TGTGCCAGCAGTGAAAGTTTGACAGGGGGCAACGTCCTGACTTTC. This chain links TRBV2 with TRBJ2-6; 9 nucleotides align to TRBD1. The CDR3 consists of 15 residues. CDR1 and CDR2 (germline): SNHLY, FYNNEI.

This clonotype has ten or more counts. The rearrangement links TRBV9 to TRBJ2-5; D might be TRBD1 (6 bases). Looked up from germline, CDR1 is SGDLS and CDR2 is YYNGEE. The CDR3 is made up of 15 amino acids. Trimming shortened V by 3 bases and J by 5 bases, and 17 bases separated the two germline ends. The CDR3 protein is CASSDPGELDETQYF. Here the CDR3 DNA reads TGTGCCAGCAGCGACCCAGGGGAGTTGGACGAGACCCAGTACTTC.

In its sample, this clonotype was seen many times. This chain uses TRBV12-3 or TRBV12-4 with TRBJ1-6; tentatively, D is TRBD1 (6 bases). The V and J ends lost 7 bases and 7 bases respectively, with 14 bases between them. This CDR3 region has 14 residues. CDR3 sequence reads: CASTWAGVNSPLHF. The CDR3 coding sequence is TGTGCCAGCACCTGGGCAGGGGTCAATTCACCCCTCCACTTT.

This clonotype was seen ten or more times. The V gene is TRBV2, the J gene TRBJ2-3; 7 bases are shared with TRBD2. CDR3 length equals 15 residues. CDR1 is SNHLY and CDR2 is FYNNEI in the germline V gene. V lost 4 bases, J lost 2 bases, and 6 bases stayed unmatched. The CDR3 nucleotides read TGTGCCAGCAGTGGGGCTAGCGGATACACAGATACGCAGTATTTT. Residues: CASSGASGYTDTQYF. The complete variable domain, with remaining parts taken from reference TRBV2 and TRBJ2-3, reads EPEVTQTPSHQVTQMGQEVILRCVPISNHLYFYWYRQILGQKVEFLVSFYNNEISEKSEIFDDQFSVERPDGSNFTLKIRSTKLEDSAMYFCASSGASGYTDTQYFGPGTRLTVL.

There are many counts of this clonotype. The gene calls are TRBV7-2 and TRBJ2-5, with 9 positions matching TRBD2. Germline lookup yields CDR1 SGHTA and CDR2 FQGNSA. The length of the CDR3 is 16 residues. The ends lost 3 bases at V and 1 base at J; junction bases unmatched: 6. CDR3 DNA sequence: TGTGCCAGCAGCTTCCCCCCGGGACTAGCCCAAGAGACCCAGTACTTC. Translating gives CASSFPPGLAQETQYF.

Written as DNA, the CDR3 is TGTGCCAGCAGTAACGACAATAACCGGAACACCATATATTTT. Residues: CASSNDNNRNTIYF. The chain uses TRBV6-5 and TRBJ1-3, with D unresolved. The CDR3 length is 14 residues. Deletions cut 5 bases from V and 7 bases from J, with 15 bases between. CDR1 and CDR2 (germline): MNHEY, SVGAGI.

This clonotype was counted between two and nine times. V and J are TRBV7-3 and TRBJ2-6, with D perhaps matching TRBD1 (6 bases). Per the germline V gene, CDR1 is SGHTA and CDR2 is FQGTGA. The CDR3 has 17 amino acids. V shed 8 bases and J shed 0 bases, with 17 bases lying between them. The CDR3 loop is CASGRDNMNSGANVLTF. CDR3 nucleotide sequence: TGTGCCAGCGGAAGGGACAACATGAACTCTGGGGCCAACGTCCTGACTTTC.

V and J are TRBV14 and TRBJ2-5; 9 nucleotides match TRBD1. CDR3 length: 16 residues. Germline values: CDR1 SGHDN, CDR2 FVKESK. V shed 4 bases, J shed 0 bases, and the junction held 6 bases outside the gene matches. The CDR3 nucleotides are TGTGCCAGCAGCCTGGACAGGGGTGTCGACCAAGAGACCCAGTACTTC. It encodes CASSLDRGVDQETQYF.

Of note for this clonotype: A much larger clone differs by one base, so this may be a read error. This rearrangement joins TRBV29-1 to TRBJ2-5; the D gene is possibly TRBD2 (5 bases). The CDR3 length is 13 residues. Per germline, CDR1 SQVTM and CDR2 ANQGSEA. Trimming took 8 bases from V and 2 from J, leaving 15 bases between them. The CDR3, as DNA: TGCAGCCTCCGCTCCGGGATTCAAGAGACCCAGTACTTC. This gives the protein CSLRSGIQETQYF.

In this sample, this clonotype turned up a few times. This chain connects TRBV5-8 to TRBJ1-2, with D possibly TRBD1 on 5 matching bases. CDR3 length: 15 amino acids. Germline V CDR1 and CDR2: SGHTS, YDEGEE. Trimming cost V 1 base and J 4 bases, with 14 bases left between them. The CDR3 reads CASSLTEGPGYGYTF. Here the CDR3 DNA reads TGTGCCAGCAGCTTGACCGAGGGGCCGGGCTATGGCTACACCTTC.

Regarding this clonotype: This may arise from a read error, as a much more abundant clone is one base away. This sequence joins TRBV9 and TRBJ2-7; weak D call: TRBD1 (6 bases). CDR1 is SGDLS, CDR2 YYNGEE, per germline. The CDR3 loop spans 17 amino acids. Trimming cost V 3 bases and J 3 bases, with 22 bases left between them. The CDR3 DNA follows: TGTGCCAGCAGCGGTCTCCCGGGACAAAGAAAAAACTACGAGCAGTACTTC. It encodes CASSGLPGQRKNYEQYF.

A remark on this clonotype: The CDR3 ends on some other residue instead of the conserved phenylalanine or tryptophan, so this is likely a read error. V and J are TRBV5-4 and TRBJ1-1, with TRBD1 as a possible D gene (5 bases). Germline CDR1 and CDR2: SGHNT and YYREEE (reference sequence). The CDR3 has 17 amino acids. V shed 4 bases and J shed 0 bases, with 19 bases lying between them. CDR3 sequence (DNA): TGTGCCAGCAGCCAAGATAGGGGCCTCCCCATGAACACTGAAGCTTTCCTT. It is translated as CASSQDRGLPMNTEAFL.

This clonotype occurred many times. The chain joins TRBV7-2 to TRBJ2-7; 8 bases are shared with TRBD2. V was clipped by 6 bases and J by 0 bases; unmatched bases: 4. The germline V gene has CDR1 SGHTA and CDR2 FQGNSA. The CDR3 extends over 14 amino acids. The CDR3 DNA reads TGTGCCAGCAGGATAGCGGGAAGCTCCTACGAGCAGTACTTC. Translated: CASRIAGSSYEQYF.

This clonotype was seen ten or more times. The rearrangement joins TRBV5-1 to TRBJ2-7, with D possibly TRBD1 on 5 matching bases. CDR3 length equals 11 residues. V lost 4 bases, J lost 7 bases, and 9 bases lay in between. Germline CDR1 reads SGHRS; CDR2 reads YFSETQ. The CDR3, as DNA: TGCGCCAGCAGCGCTGACAGAGAGCAGTACTTC. Protein product: CASSADREQYF.

This clonotype showed up many times. The J gene is TRBJ1-1, the V gene TRBV7-2; TRBD1 aligns across 7 bases. The CDR3 is 15 amino acids. V was clipped by 3 bases and J by 1 base; unmatched bases: 5. CDR1 is SGHTA, CDR2 FQGNSA, per germline. This CDR3 reads CASSFPGQKNTEAFF. CDR3 coding DNA: TGTGCCAGCAGCTTCCCGGGACAGAAGAACACTGAAGCTTTCTTT.

This clonotype has more than one count but fewer than ten. The rearrangement links TRBV6-5 to TRBJ1-5; 7 bases match TRBD1. J was trimmed by 2 bases and V by 4 bases; bases with no gene match: 14. The CDR3 runs 18 residues. From germline, CDR1 is MNHEY and CDR2 SVGAGI. The CDR3 region has the DNA TGTGCCAGCAGTTCCGGACAGGACAAGACGGGGGGCAATCAGCCCCAGCATTTT. Protein product: CASSSGQDKTGGNQPQHF.

This rearrangement joins TRBV20-1 to TRBJ1-3; TRBD1 might be the D (5 bases). The CDR3 covers 17 residues. V lost 6 bases to trimming and J lost 0 bases, with 21 bases between them. Germline V lookup: CDR1 DFQATT, CDR2 SNEGSKA (reference sequence). This CDR3 is CSAPSPGGSLSGNTIYF. The CDR3 coding sequence is TGCAGTGCCCCCAGTCCGGGGGGGTCTCTCTCTGGAAACACCATATATTTT.

The V call is TRBV4-3, the J call TRBJ1-2; no definite D call. The V gene's germline CDR1 is LGHNA and CDR2 YSLEER. The V gene lost 4 bases and the J gene lost 3 bases, with 12 bases spanning the gap. The CDR3 is made up of 14 amino acids. The CDR3 here is CASSPRSLYYGYTF. CDR3 nucleotide sequence: TGCGCCAGCAGCCCCCGGAGTCTCTACTATGGCTACACCTTC.

This clonotype was detected ten times or more. V and J are TRBV19 and TRBJ1-1; D might be TRBD1 (5 bases). Germline V CDR1 and CDR2: LNHDA, SQIVND (reference sequence). V was shortened by 7 bases and J by 5 bases, with 14 bases between the two germline ends. CDR3 length: 13 amino acids. The CDR3 DNA follows: TGTGCCAGTACCCTGGGAGGGGTAACTGAAGCTTTCTTT. Protein product: CASTLGGVTEAFF.

This clonotype came up many times. The rearrangement links TRBV4-1 to TRBJ1-5; D gene uncertain. This CDR3 comprises 13 residues. The germline gives CDR1 MGHRA, CDR2 YSYEKL. Deletions cut 1 base from V and 3 bases from J, with 4 bases between. The CDR3 loop reads CASSQVLNQPQHF. In DNA, the CDR3 is TGCGCCAGCAGCCAAGTTCTCAATCAGCCCCAGCATTTT.